What follows describes a single T cell receptor beta chain. This record comes from a study of patients and donors after allogeneic stem cell transplantation. TCRdb passed the RT-PCR reads through MiXCR, listing each CDR3 protein once. The sample has 150,000 to 200,000 distinct CDR3 sequences, over 25% seen once. V lost 0 bases, J lost 0 bases, and 9 bases lay in between. The CDR3 loop spans 15 amino acids. Germline CDR1 LGHNA, CDR2 YSLEER. The chain is built from TRBV4-3 and TRBJ2-7, with a possible D match to TRBD2 (5 bases). This sequence was found in a human donor who was either an allogeneic HSCT recipient or a stem cell or donor lymphocyte infusion donor (not recorded which). It is not recorded whose cells these are; they may come from a transplant donor. The source material was blood, either unsorted or a sorted T cell fraction (not recorded which). The CDR3 bases are TGCGCCAGCAGCCAAGATCGAGACTACTCCTACGAGCAGTACTTC. It is translated as CASSQDRDYSYEQYF.